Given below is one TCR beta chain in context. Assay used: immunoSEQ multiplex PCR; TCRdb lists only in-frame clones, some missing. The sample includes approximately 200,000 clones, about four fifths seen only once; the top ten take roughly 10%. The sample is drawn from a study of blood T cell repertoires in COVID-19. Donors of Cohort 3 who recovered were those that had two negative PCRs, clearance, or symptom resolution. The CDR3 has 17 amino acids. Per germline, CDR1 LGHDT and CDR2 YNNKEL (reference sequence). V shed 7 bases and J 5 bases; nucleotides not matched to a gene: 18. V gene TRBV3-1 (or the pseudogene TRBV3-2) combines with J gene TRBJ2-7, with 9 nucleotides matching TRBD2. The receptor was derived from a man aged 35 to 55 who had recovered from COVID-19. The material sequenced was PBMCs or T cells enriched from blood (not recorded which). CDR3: CASTPGLADNQVHEQYF. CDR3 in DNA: TGTGCCAGCACCCCGGGACTAGCTGACAACCAGGTCCACGAGCAGTACTTC.